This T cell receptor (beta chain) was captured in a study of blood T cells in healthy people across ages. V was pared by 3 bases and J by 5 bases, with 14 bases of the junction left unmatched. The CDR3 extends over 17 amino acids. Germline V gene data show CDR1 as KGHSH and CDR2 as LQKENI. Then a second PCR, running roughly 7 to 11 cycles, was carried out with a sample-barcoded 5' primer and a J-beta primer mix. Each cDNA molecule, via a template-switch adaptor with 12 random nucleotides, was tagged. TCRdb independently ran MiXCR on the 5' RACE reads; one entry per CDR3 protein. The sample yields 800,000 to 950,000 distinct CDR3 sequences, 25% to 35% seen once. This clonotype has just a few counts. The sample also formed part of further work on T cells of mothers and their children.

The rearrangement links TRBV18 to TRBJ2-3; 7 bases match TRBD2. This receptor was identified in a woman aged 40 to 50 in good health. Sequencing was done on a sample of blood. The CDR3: CASSPTLAEGRRDTQYF. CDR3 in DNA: TGTGCCAGCTCACCTACGCTAGCGGAGGGGCGGAGAGATACGCAGTATTTT.